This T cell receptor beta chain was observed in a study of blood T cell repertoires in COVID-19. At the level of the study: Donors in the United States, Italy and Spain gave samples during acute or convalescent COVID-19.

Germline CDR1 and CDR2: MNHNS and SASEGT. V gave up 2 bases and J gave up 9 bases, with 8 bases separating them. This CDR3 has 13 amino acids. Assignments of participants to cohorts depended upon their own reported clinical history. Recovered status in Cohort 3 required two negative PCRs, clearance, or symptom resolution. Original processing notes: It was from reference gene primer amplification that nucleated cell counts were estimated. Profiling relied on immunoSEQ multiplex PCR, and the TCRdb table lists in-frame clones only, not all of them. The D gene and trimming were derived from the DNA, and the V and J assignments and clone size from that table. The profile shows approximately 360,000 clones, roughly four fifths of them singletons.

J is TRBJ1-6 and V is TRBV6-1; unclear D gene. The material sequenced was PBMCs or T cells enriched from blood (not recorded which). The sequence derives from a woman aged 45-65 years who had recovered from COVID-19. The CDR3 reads CASSERLASPLHF. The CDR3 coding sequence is TGTGCCAGCAGTGAAAGACTAGCTTCACCCCTCCACTTT.